This T cell receptor beta chain stems from a study of T cell repertoires in cytomegalovirus infection. At the level of the study: A matching HLA type, together with CMV infection, was signaled by public TCR beta signatures. Whole-study results and caveats: HLA-C-restricted TCR beta clonotypes specific for CMV led the ex vivo response. Accumulated public TCR beta family frequency recognized individuals carrying CMV together with the relevant HLA.

TCRdb re-derived calls from the reads in MiXCR, one entry per CDR3 protein. The sample holds about 360,000 distinct CDR3 sequences, about a sixth seen once. This clonotype was picked up a small number of times. Its target is unknown. The CDR3 runs 13 residues. CDR1 is LGHNA, CDR2 YNFKEQ, per germline. V was trimmed by 3 bases and J by 2 bases, leaving 7 bases between them. Sequencing input: PBMCs. The source of this sequence is a human donor in good health (CMV status not recorded). Some clones in this sample may be carry-over from other donors' samples. V is TRBV4-2 and J is TRBJ1-2, with D uncertain. CDR3: CASSHGGNYGYTF. The CDR3 nucleotides are TGTGCCAGCAGCCACGGAGGGAACTATGGCTACACCTTC.